This T cell receptor (beta chain) was profiled in a study of control samples from healthy donors and cancer patients. Germline loops: CDR1 KGHSH, CDR2 LQKENI. V lost 2 bases and J 6 bases, leaving 13 bases between the germline ends. This CDR3 comprises 15 residues. Clones were sequenced by immunoSEQ multiplex PCR, and TCRdb holds only the in-frame ones, with some missing. The table shows around 50,000 clones, with about 91% occurring only once. This chain uses TRBV18 with TRBJ1-4, with D possibly TRBD1 on 6 matching bases. The receptor's source is a man younger than 40 with colorectal cancer. Input material: PBMCs. CDR3 coding DNA: TGTGCCAGCTCACCAACGACAGGTGGGGATGAAAAACTGTTTTTT. Protein sequence: CASSPTTGGDEKLFF.